This TCR beta chain was recorded in a study of spatial heterogeneity in lung cancer (dated by TCRdb to between 2018 and 2021). General notes on the study: Beta-chain transcripts were consistently detected in greater numbers than alpha-chain transcripts, which likely reflected higher beta-chain transcript abundance. In the raw uncorrected reads, each unique combination of TCR and UMI appeared more than ten times on average. In non-small cell lung cancer, the study made a quantitative comparison of TCR alpha and beta repertoires among multiple tumor regions, matched nontumor lung and blood. TCR repertoire features were related to nonsynonymous mutation counts determined by whole-exome sequencing of tumor tissue. At surgery, both alpha and beta chains were TCR-sequenced in roughly 230 tumor regions, 63 to 80 matched nontumor lung samples and some 56 PBMC samples.

This clonotype was counted ten times or more. Its cognate antigen has yet to be identified. No much larger clonotype is one base removed from it; base qualities were not supplied. Trimming costs V 2 bases and J 3 bases, and their ends lie 10 bases apart. Reading the germline V gene gives CDR1 MDHEN and CDR2 SYDVKM. The CDR3, from cysteine to phenylalanine, totals 15 residues. Only CDR3 DNA remains: 45 bases, in frame from the first base. The method behind the library was 5' RACE. Sequenced using a NextSeq 500. To allow correction of PCR and sequencing errors, the TCR library protocol tagged every TCR cDNA molecule with a unique molecular identifier. In the authors' own workflow: TCR identification, UMI-based error correction and CDR3 extraction were all carried out with Decombinator tools. Expanded TCRs were defined as those above a frequency of 2 per 1,000, corresponding to the top 1% of the tumor frequency distribution. Each repertoire was subsampled 100 times to 5,000 TCRs, after which Renyi diversity was computed with the R vegan package. CDR3 similarity networks were built from amino acid triplet string-kernel similarity, with CDR3s being connected when pairwise similarity was above 0.82. In TCRdb, the public reads were trimmed at Q25 with fastp and aligned with MiXCR, with productive beta chains retained. Rows merge per CDR3 protein into single entries with the most common DNA and genes. These V and J calls derive from TCRdb rather than the authors' analysis. The table for this sample lists approximately 40,000 distinct CDR3 sequences; 5.2% of them were counted only once. The ten top clones hold about 28% of the sample.

Study-level results and caveats: Additional single-cell paired TCR alpha and beta sequencing was considered necessary to confirm, at a functional level, the hypothesis that regional TCRs recognize regional mutations. Ubiquitous expanded tumor TCRs were found in blood more often at tumor resection than at routine follow-up.

The label giving this sample's time point can be read as: sample taken at primary tumor resection. For TCR sequencing, whole RNA was extracted from tumor and nontumor lung tissue, or from cryopreserved PBMC samples, and no cell sorting was done. Donors were around 69 patients with early-stage, untreated non-small cell lung cancer from the lung TRACERx cohort. Only patients with enough RNA available from two or more tumor regions were chosen for TCR sequencing. This specimen was PBMCs, taken at surgery. The receptor comes from a female donor with early-stage non-small cell lung cancer. The chain is assembled from TRBV28 and TRBJ1-4; the D gene is perhaps TRBD1, from 6 matching bases. The CDR3 protein is CASSLGGASNEKLFF. The DNA sequence reads TGTGCCAGCAGTTTAGGGGGGGCATCTAATGAAAAACTGTTTTTT.